Shown below are 2 T cell receptor beta chains from a single sample sequenced in a study of blood T cells in healthy people across ages. Sample-barcoded 5' priming and a J-beta primer mix drove a second PCR of roughly 6 to 12 cycles. TCRdb fed the 5' RACE reads into MiXCR, producing one record per CDR3 protein. The repertoire holds roughly 1.9 million distinct CDR3 sequences, with 39% as singletons. The sequencing input was blood. The source is a human donor in good health.

The V gene is TRBV24-1, the J gene TRBJ2-3; no clear D gene. V was cut by 5 bases and J by 8 bases, with 13 bases left in between. Germline values: CDR1 KGHDR, CDR2 SFDVKD. This CDR3 is built from 13 residues. The CDR3 reads CATSVGSVTTQYF. CDR3 bases: TGTGCCACCAGTGTCGGTAGTGTGACTACGCAGTATTTT.

This chain connects TRBV7-9 to TRBJ2-1; D perhaps matches TRBD1 (5 bases). V was shortened by 4 bases and J by 8 bases, with 18 bases between the two germline ends. Germline-derived CDR1 and CDR2 are SEHNR and FQNEAQ (reference sequence). CDR3 length: 15 amino acids. This chain's CDR3 is CASSSTARTHDEQFF. In DNA, the CDR3 is TGTGCCAGCAGCTCGACAGCTAGAACGCACGATGAGCAGTTCTTC. Looking up the rest from reference TRBV7-9 and TRBJ2-1 gives the full variable domain: DTGVSQNPRHKITKRGQNVTFRCDPISEHNRLYWYRQTLGQGPEFLTYFQNEAQLEKSRLLSDRFSAERPKGSFSTLEIQRTEQGDSAMYLCASSSTARTHDEQFFGPGTRLTVL.